A single sample gave rise to the 22 T cell receptor beta chains below, sequenced in a study of identifying expanded T cells in peripheral blood. Assay: immunoSEQ multiplex PCR; the TCRdb copy retains only in-frame clones and omits some. Counted here are about 85,000 clones, 88% occurring once; the ten biggest clones make up roughly 20%. The sequenced material came from blood. These TCRs come from a person aged 18 to 70 in good health.

This rearrangement joins TRBV6-6 to TRBJ2-5; D call uncertain. The CDR3 has 13 residues. From germline, CDR1 is MNHNY and CDR2 SVGAGI (reference sequence). Between the trimmed V and J ends, which lost 0 bases and 2 bases, there was a span of 4 bases. As DNA, the CDR3 is TGTGCCAGCAGTTACTCGACACAAGAGACCCAGTACTTC. Its protein is CASSYSTQETQYF.

The sample holds one count of this clone. The V gene is TRBV2, the J gene TRBJ1-6; 9 nucleotides align to TRBD1. Germline values: CDR1 SNHLY, CDR2 FYNNEI. This CDR3 spans 16 amino acids. V was pared by 4 bases and J by 7 bases, with 8 bases of the junction left unmatched. Written as DNA, the CDR3 is TGTGCCAGCAGTGTACTGAACAGGGGGCGGAATTCACCCCTCCACTTT. Amino acids: CASSVLNRGRNSPLHF.

This clone was observed a single time. This CDR3 is CASSASDRVTYEQYF. Here the CDR3 DNA reads TGTGCCAGTAGTGCCTCGGACAGGGTTACCTACGAGCAGTACTTC. The gene calls are TRBV19 and TRBJ2-7, with 8 bases matching TRBD1. CDR3 size: 15 residues. Germline trimming cut 5 bases from V and 2 bases from J; bases unmatched to any gene: 8. The V gene's germline CDR1 is LNHDA and CDR2 SQIVND (reference sequence).

This rearrangement joins TRBV9 to TRBJ2-7, with 8 bases identical to TRBD2. J gave up 2 bases and V 0 bases, and 1 base lay outside the gene matches. Germline values: CDR1 SGDLS, CDR2 YYNGEE. CDR3 length equals 14 residues. CDR3 DNA: TGTGCCAGCAGCGTAGACGGGGGGGCCTACGAGCAGTACTTC. It specifies CASSVDGGAYEQYF. Using reference TRBV9 and TRBJ2-7 for the parts outside the CDR3, the full variable domain is DSGVTQTPKHLITATGQRVTLRCSPRSGDLSVYWYQQSLDQGLQFLIQYYNGEERAKGNILERFSAQQFPDLHSELNLSSLELGDSALYFCASSVDGGAYEQYFGPGTRLTVT.

The chain links TRBV6-5 to TRBJ2-6; D not resolved. The germline gives CDR1 MNHEY, CDR2 SVGAGI. Trimming took off 2 bases at V and 3 bases at J, with 2 bases between the two ends. This CDR3 is 13 amino acids long. This CDR3 reads CASSYDGANVLTF. CDR3 sequence (DNA): TGTGCCAGCAGTTACGATGGGGCCAACGTCCTGACTTTC.

The V gene is TRBV19, the J gene TRBJ1-1, with 7 nucleotides matching TRBD1. The CDR3 length is 14 residues. V gave up 5 bases and J gave up 6 bases; unmatched junction bases: 9. Germline V gene data show CDR1 as LNHDA and CDR2 as SQIVND (reference sequence). Written as DNA, the CDR3 is TGTGCCAGTAGTCGACAGGGTATGAGCGCTGAAGCTTTCTTT. Translation gives CASSRQGMSAEAFF.

The rearrangement joins TRBV5-1 to TRBJ2-1; maybe TRBD2 (6 bases). Trimming left V 2 bases short and J 6 bases short, with 12 bases between. From germline, CDR1 is SGHRS and CDR2 YFSETQ. The CDR3 is made up of 14 amino acids. CDR3 residues: CASSFGAGSNEQFF. The CDR3 DNA reads as TGCGCCAGCAGCTTTGGTGCGGGGAGCAATGAGCAGTTCTTC. The whole variable domain, remainder taken from reference TRBV5-1 and TRBJ2-1, is KAGVTQTPRYLIKTRGQQVTLSCSPISGHRSVSWYQQTPGQGLQFLFEYFSETQRNKGNFPGRFSGRQFSNSRSEMNVSTLELGDSALYLCASSFGAGSNEQFFGPGTRLTVL.

A single count supports this clone. The chain joins TRBV2 to TRBJ2-1, with TRBD1 matching 8 bases. The CDR3 runs 13 residues. Trimming removed 6 bases from V and 8 bases from J; junction bases left unmatched: 6. Germline V CDR1 and CDR2: SNHLY, FYNNEI. The DNA for the CDR3 is TGTGCCAGCAGGGAGACAGGGGTCCATGAGCAGTTCTTC. Protein sequence: CASRETGVHEQFF.

This clone was counted a single time. The chain uses TRBV7-8 and TRBJ2-3, with TRBD1 identical over 9 bases. The CDR3 sequence is 15 residues long. V lost 5 bases to trimming and J lost 5 bases; unmatched junction nucleotides: 8. The germline V gene has CDR1 SGHVS and CDR2 FQNEAQ. The CDR3 bases are TGTGCCAGCAGCCCGGACAGGGGCTGGTTAGATACGCAGTATTTT. The encoded protein is CASSPDRGWLDTQYF.

The chain couples TRBV7-2 to TRBJ1-2; the D is unclear. V was clipped by 0 bases and J by 2 bases, with 4 bases between them. CDR1 and CDR2 from the germline V gene are SGHTA and FQGNSA. The CDR3 has 13 amino acids. The CDR3 loop is CASSLAVNYGYTF. Written as DNA, the CDR3 is TGTGCCAGCAGCTTAGCAGTCAACTATGGCTACACCTTC.

The V and J genes are TRBV6-1 and TRBJ1-1; D gene uncertain. This CDR3 comprises 13 residues. Germline loops: CDR1 MNHNS, CDR2 SASEGT. Trimming took 8 bases from V and 1 from J, leaving 11 bases between them. CDR3 DNA sequence: TGTGCCAGCTTCGACCAGACGAACACTGAAGCTTTCTTT. As protein: CASFDQTNTEAFF.

The chain recombines TRBV19 with TRBJ2-1, with 8 nucleotides matching TRBD1. Germline V lookup: CDR1 LNHDA, CDR2 SQIVND (reference sequence). With 5 bases clipped from V and 6 bases from J, the junction kept 12 bases outside the gene matches. This CDR3 comprises 16 residues. The CDR3: CASSVPPGQVLNEQFF. In nucleotides, the CDR3 is TGTGCCAGTAGTGTCCCACCGGGACAGGTGCTCAATGAGCAGTTCTTC. Using reference TRBV19 and TRBJ2-1 for the parts outside the CDR3, the full variable domain is DGGITQSPKYLFRKEGQNVTLSCEQNLNHDAMYWYRQDPGQGLRLIYYSQIVNDFQKGDIAEGYSVSREKKESFPLTVTSAQKNPTAFYLCASSVPPGQVLNEQFFGPGTRLTVL.

The genes are TRBV19 and TRBJ1-1; D ambiguous. The CDR3 is 14 residues long. Germline V CDR1 and CDR2: LNHDA, SQIVND (reference sequence). V lost 6 bases and J 4 bases, leaving 15 bases between the germline ends. The CDR3 region is CASRTDQPGTEAFF. The DNA for the CDR3 is TGTGCCAGTAGAACCGATCAACCGGGCACTGAAGCTTTCTTT.

This clone was picked up one time. At one end the junction does not follow the germline gene, possibly because of a read error. The rearrangement uses TRBV11-2 and TRBJ1-6; D is ambiguous. The CDR3 is made up of 15 amino acids. Germline V lookup: CDR1 SGHAT, CDR2 FQNNGV. CDR3 region: CASSWGGSHNSPLHF. The CDR3 region has the DNA TGTGCCAGCAGCTGGGGTGGCTCCCATAATTCACCCCTCCACTTT.

The chain carries TRBV14 and TRBJ2-7; the D is unclear. Trimming took 5 bases from V and 4 from J, leaving 6 bases between them. Germline V gives CDR1 SGHDN, CDR2 FVKESK. The CDR3 totals 11 residues. The chain's CDR3 is CASSYGYEQYF. CDR3 coding DNA: TGTGCCAGCAGCTATGGTTACGAGCAGTACTTC.

The rearrangement joins TRBV5-1 to TRBJ2-1; 7 bases match TRBD1. Unmatched junction bases numbered 8, after V lost 4 bases and J lost 4 bases. Germline lookup yields CDR1 SGHRS and CDR2 YFSETQ. The CDR3 is 15 residues long. The CDR3 loop is CASSPGTVLYNEQFF. CDR3 sequence (DNA): TGCGCCAGCAGCCCCGGGACAGTTCTATACAATGAGCAGTTCTTC.

The chain carries TRBV5-6 and TRBJ1-1; D gene uncertain. Germline loops: CDR1 SGHDT, CDR2 YYEEEE. V dropped 2 bases and J dropped 6 bases, with 14 bases sitting between them. CDR3 length equals 14 residues. The CDR3 here is CASSFNWVSPEAFF. For the CDR3, the DNA is TGTGCCAGCAGCTTTAATTGGGTTAGCCCTGAAGCTTTCTTT.

V and J are TRBV19 and TRBJ2-7, with TRBD1 identical over 11 bases. The CDR3 loop spans 14 amino acids. Germline lookup yields CDR1 LNHDA and CDR2 SQIVND (reference sequence). J gave up 6 bases and V 6 bases, and 7 bases lay outside the gene matches. CDR3 DNA: TGTGCCAGTAGCTCCGGGACAGGGGGGTTCGAGCAGTACTTC. Translating it yields CASSSGTGGFEQYF.

The CDR3 here is CASSFGGTQSTEAFF. CDR3 DNA: TGTGCCAGCAGCTTTGGGGGGACGCAGAGCACTGAAGCTTTCTTT. V usage is TRBV11-2 and J usage is TRBJ1-1, with D tentatively TRBD1 (5 bases). V lost 3 bases and J 4 bases, leaving 15 bases between the germline ends. CDR3 length: 15 residues. Looked up from germline, CDR1 is SGHAT and CDR2 is FQNNGV.

V usage is TRBV5-5 and J usage is TRBJ2-2; D is ambiguous. The CDR3 is 15 residues long. CDR1 is SGHKS, CDR2 YYEKEE, per germline (reference sequence). V lost 3 bases and J lost 4, with 13 bases in between. The CDR3 bases are TGTGCCAGCAGCTCCGACATAGGCGTCACCGGGGAGCTGTTTTTT. This encodes CASSSDIGVTGELFF. The variable domain in full, completed from reference TRBV5-5 and TRBJ2-2, reads DAGVTQSPTHLIKTRGQQVTLRCSPISGHKSVSWYQQVLGQGPQFIFQYYEKEERGRGNFPDRFSARQFPNYSSELNVNALLLGDSALYLCASSSDIGVTGELFFGEGSRLTVL.

The chain employs TRBV6-6 and TRBJ2-3, with 8 bases fitting TRBD1. V shed 8 bases and J 3 bases; nucleotides not matched to a gene: 13. Germline V gene data show CDR1 as MNHNY and CDR2 as SVGAGI (reference sequence). This CDR3 spans 16 amino acids. DNA of the CDR3: TGTGCCAGCGCGTCCGGGGCAGGGGGCATTACAGATACGCAGTATTTT. Protein sequence: CASASGAGGITDTQYF.

The gene calls are TRBV10-3 and TRBJ2-5; 9 bases align to TRBD2. The CDR3 length is 15 residues. The ends lost 4 bases at V and 5 bases at J; junction bases unmatched: 8. Germline values: CDR1 ENHRY, CDR2 SYGVKD. The CDR3 DNA sequence: TGTGCCATCAGTGTGGCGGGGGGGCATGGTGAGACCCAGTACTTC. This translates into CAISVAGGHGETQYF.